The T cell receptor beta chain described here comes from a study of blood T cells in healthy people across ages (dated by TCRdb to between 2015 and 2017). With regard to the full study: Template switching captured roughly one uniquely barcoded TCR beta cDNA molecule per two T cells in model experiments. Age-related changes in TCR beta repertoire diversity were measured in the study by deep sequencing normalized with unique cDNA molecular identifiers. Donors of different ages were randomly distributed across sequencing lanes to avoid experimental bias. The donors were split into four age groups: young (average roughly 15 years), middle-aged (roughly 39), aged (over 55) and long-lived (approximately 80). Using the same blood draw, the study looked at two additional independent replicas of 1 million unique cDNA reads for two donors, one aged 18 to 30 and the other aged 80 or older.

The method behind the library was 5' RACE. Instrument used: Illumina HiSeq 2500. A second PCR of about 6 to 11 cycles was performed with a sample-barcoded 5' primer and a J-beta primer mix. A template-switch 5' adaptor carrying 12 random nucleotides introduced a unique molecular identifier onto each TCR beta cDNA molecule. At least 2.5 million CDR3-containing paired-end reads were obtained from each sample. All of the RNA was converted into first-strand cDNA using the Mint cDNA synthesis kit, with a TRBC-specific oligonucleotide serving as the primer. After uracil-DNA glycosylase treatment, a first 18-cycle PCR used universal primers M1SS and BC2_uni_R on all cDNA. The original methods were these. Normalization of each sample was performed by random selection of 1 million high-quality reads, each carrying a distinct molecular identifier. Reads with shared molecular identifiers were discarded instead of being binned into consensus sequences. MiTCR, with a Q25 quality threshold and the strictest error-elimination algorithm, was used for CDR3 identification, clonotype clustering and error correction. A nonparametric unseen species model with Euler transformation was used to estimate lower-bound total TCR beta diversity. Using fastp at Q25 and MiXCR, TCRdb reprocessed the public reads and kept productive beta chains. One record per CDR3 amino acid sequence lists the most common genes and DNA. TCRdb's processing, not the authors', yielded these V and J calls. This sample is represented by hundreds of thousands of distinct CDR3 sequences; roughly 44% of them were singletons. The ten largest clonotypes hold more than 20% of the sample.

Broad study findings and their caveats: There was a strong correlation between observed TCR beta diversity and the percentage of naive T cells measured by flow cytometry. Conclusive comparison of naive and antigen-experienced compartments was prevented by the profiling of bulk unsorted PBMCs. Total diversity estimates from one million sequenced T cells were considered lower bounds and underestimates. The long-lived group showed more naive CD4+ T cells, fewer expanded clones and increased TCR diversity than the aged group, suggesting age selection. As age increased, observed TCR beta diversity per million T cells dropped in a roughly linear way, and a significant reduction was already evident by age about 40. Donor CMV infection status was unknown, potentially confounding age-related changes in expanded clonotypes.

The CDR3 sequence holds 16 residues, the cysteine and phenylalanine included. The retained sequence is limited to the CDR3, 48 bases, with the frame set at the first base. The germline V gene encodes CDR1 LNHNV and CDR2 YYDKDF (reference sequence). After removal of 4 bases from V and 9 bases from J, the junction retains 12 bases not matched to a gene. This clonotype was seen ten or more times. It lacks a known antigen. Base quality data are lacking; no much larger clone is found one base away. Donors were 30 to 45 systemically healthy Caucasian individuals from Russia aged roughly 6 to 95 years. Roughly 9.5 milliliters of peripheral blood were drawn from each donor into EDTA-treated Vacutainer tubes. Ficoll-Paque density-gradient centrifugation was used to isolate PBMCs, with at least 6.5 million per sample. Total RNA was extracted from PBMCs with Trizol reagent, with at least 5 micrograms obtained per sample. Naive CD45RAhigh/CD27high T cell percentages were measured by flow cytometry on a PBMC aliquot from every donor.

The receptor's source is a woman aged 55-69 years in good health. Rearrangement joined TRBV15 to TRBJ2-1; the junction holds 10 bases that match TRBD2. Sequencing used blood. This receptor has the CDR3 CATSKYQREGAGEQFF. The sequenced DNA: TGTGCCACCAGCAAATATCAGCGGGAGGGGGCTGGTGAGCAGTTCTTC.